A single sample gave rise to the 9 T cell receptor beta chains below, sequenced in a study of blood T cell repertoires in COVID-19. Sequenced by immunoSEQ multiplex PCR; TCRdb stores in-frame clones only, minus some. This sample carries fewer than 350,000 clones, approximately 81% of them seen once, and the ten largest clones take approximately 1.9%. The sequencing sample was made of PBMCs or T cells enriched from blood (not recorded which). Receptors originate from a woman aged 25 to 39 who had been exposed to COVID-19.

The CDR3, as DNA: TGTGCCAGCAGCGCCCTAGCGCGGGGGATCGCAGATACGCAGTATTTT. It codes for CASSALARGIADTQYF. The chain recombines TRBV9 with TRBJ2-3; 7 nucleotides match TRBD2. There are 16 residues in the CDR3. Germline CDR1 reads SGDLS; CDR2 reads YYNGEE. After removal of 3 bases from V and 4 bases from J, the junction contained 11 bases not matched to a gene.

This clone was detected only once. The chain uses TRBV27 and TRBJ2-1; 13 nucleotides line up with TRBD2. The J segment lost 7 bases and the V segment lost 5 bases, leaving 5 bases of the junction unmatched. Germline CDR1 MNHEY, CDR2 SMNVEV (reference sequence). This CDR3 is built from 15 residues. Written as DNA, the CDR3 is TGTGCCAGCAGTGGACTAGCGGGAGTTTTGAATGAGCAGTTCTTC. It is translated as CASSGLAGVLNEQFF.

The gene calls are TRBV6-5 and TRBJ1-1; the D gene is possibly TRBD1 (6 bases). V gave up 2 bases and J gave up 3 bases, with 13 bases separating them. The CDR3 extends over 15 amino acids. The germline CDR1 and CDR2 sequences are MNHEY and SVGAGI. CDR3 in amino acids: CASSYRGGVHTEAFF. The CDR3 DNA reads as TGTGCCAGCAGTTACAGGGGGGGGGTGCACACTGAAGCTTTCTTT.

As regards this clone: An end of the junction does not agree with germline; a read error may underlie this. This sequence joins TRBV6-1 and TRBJ1-4; D gene ambiguous. Germline V CDR1 and CDR2: MNHNS, SASEGT. The CDR3 is 13 amino acids. The CDR3: CASSETENEQLFF. The CDR3 DNA is TGTGCCAGCAGTGAGACTGAAAATGAACAACTGTTTTTT.

This chain links TRBV6-2 or TRBV6-3 with TRBJ2-3, with 7 bases identical to TRBD2. The CDR3 extends over 17 amino acids. Trimming at V came to 5 bases and at J to 8 bases, leaving 19 bases not matched to a gene. Germline V gives CDR1 MNHEY, CDR2 SVGEGT. This CDR3 is CASSISGLAPLTGTQYF. In DNA form, the CDR3 reads TGTGCCAGCAGTATTAGCGGGCTCGCACCCTTGACGGGTACGCAGTATTTT.

The V and J genes are TRBV14 and TRBJ2-7, with 7 positions matching TRBD1. The CDR3 spans 16 residues. Germline V gene sequence: CDR1 SGHDN, CDR2 FVKESK. The J segment lost 3 bases and the V segment lost 1 base, leaving 9 bases of the junction unmatched. In DNA form, the CDR3 reads TGTGCCAGCAGCCAAGTAGGAGGCACAGGGGTCTACGAGCAGTACTTC. It codes for CASSQVGGTGVYEQYF. Based on the CDR3 plus reference TRBV14 and TRBJ2-7, the full variable domain is EAGVTQFPSHSVIEKGQTVTLRCDPISGHDNLYWYRRVMGKEIKFLLHFVKESKQDESGMPNNRFLAERTGGTYSTLKVQPAELEDSGVYFCASSQVGGTGVYEQYFGPGTRLTVT.

V and J are TRBV7-3 and TRBJ2-5; 8 positions match TRBD2. This CDR3 comprises 15 residues. Germline assignment: CDR1 SGHTA and CDR2 FQGTGA. V lost 5 bases to trimming and J lost 1 base; unmatched junction nucleotides: 6. CDR3 nucleotide sequence: TGTGCCAGCAGCGCCGCGGGGGGACTCCAAGAGACCCAGTACTTC. Protein product: CASSAAGGLQETQYF. Drawing the rest from reference TRBV7-3 and TRBJ2-5, the complete variable domain is GAGVSQTPSNKVTEKGKYVELRCDPISGHTALYWYRQSLGQGPEFLIYFQGTGAADDSGLPNDRFFAVRPEGSVSTLKIQRTERGDSAVYLCASSAAGGLQETQYFGPGTRLLVL.

The chain joins TRBV29-1 to TRBJ1-2; TRBD1 agrees at 9 bases. V was clipped by 7 bases and J by 6 bases; unmatched bases: 6. Germline V lookup: CDR1 SQVTM, CDR2 ANQGSEA. CDR3 length: 12 amino acids. CDR3 in amino acids: CSAPTGGHGYTF. The CDR3 region has the DNA TGCAGCGCTCCCACAGGGGGCCATGGCTACACCTTC.

V usage is TRBV7-6 and J usage is TRBJ2-1, with D possibly TRBD2 on 6 matching bases. Germline CDR1 and CDR2: SGHVS and FNYEAQ. V lost 3 bases to trimming and J lost 5 bases, with 11 bases between them. This CDR3 is built from 14 residues. This CDR3 reads CASSFPGSNNEQFF. The CDR3, as DNA: TGTGCCAGCAGCTTCCCCGGGAGTAACAATGAGCAGTTCTTC.